Detailed here is one TCR beta chain. This CDR3 comprises 17 residues. Germline V gene sequence: CDR1 LNHDA, CDR2 SQIVND (reference sequence). The V gene end was trimmed by 7 bases and the J gene end by 6 bases; junction bases not matched to a gene: 17. This sample stems from a study of blood T cell repertoires in COVID-19. Study-wide background: Samples came from the United States, Italy and Spain, spanning acute and convalescent COVID-19. T cells, B-cell-depleted T cells, or PBMCs supplied cDNA or gDNA.

The protocol was immunoSEQ multiplex PCR, while the TCRdb copy is restricted to in-frame clones and leaves out a portion. The sample yields 180,000 or so clones, around four fifths seen once. Researchers sorted participants into cohorts using their self-reported clinical history. For recovered donors of Cohort 3, there were two negative PCRs, clearance, or symptom resolution. The sequencing input was PBMCs or T cells enriched from blood (not recorded which). The TCR was taken from a woman aged 45-60 years who had recovered from COVID-19. V gene TRBV19 combines with J gene TRBJ1-5; 8 nucleotides agree with TRBD1. The CDR3 DNA follows: TGTGCCAGTACCCGATCTCGGGAGCACGGACAGGGTCAGCCCCAGCATTTT. Translating it yields CASTRSREHGQGQPQHF.